The 3 T cell receptor beta chains reported below all come from one sample, sequenced in a study of response to subunit inactivated influenza vaccine. TCRdb recomputed calls from the RT-PCR reads with MiXCR, one row per CDR3 protein. The sample contains 150,000 to 200,000 distinct CDR3 sequences, around 8.8% of which appear only once. Sequencing used non-naive T cells sorted from PBMCs, obtained on the day of vaccination. The receptors here all came from a man aged 50 to 59 who received an inactivated influenza vaccine.

This clonotype showed up many times. The V call is TRBV7-9, the J call TRBJ2-1; TRBD1 agrees at 8 bases. CDR3 size: 14 residues. Germline V gene data show CDR1 as SEHNR and CDR2 as FQNEAQ (reference sequence). Germline trimming cut 6 bases from V and 2 bases from J; bases unmatched to any gene: 3. The CDR3 region is CASRHRGTYNEQFF. CDR3 in DNA: TGTGCCAGCAGACACAGGGGGACCTACAATGAGCAGTTCTTC. Variable domain in full (rest from reference TRBV7-9 and TRBJ2-1): DTGVSQNPRHKITKRGQNVTFRCDPISEHNRLYWYRQTLGQGPEFLTYFQNEAQLEKSRLLSDRFSAERPKGSFSTLEIQRTEQGDSAMYLCASRHRGTYNEQFFGPGTRLTVL.

This clonotype appeared many times. The chain uses TRBV12-3 or TRBV12-4 and TRBJ2-7, with D tentatively TRBD2 (6 bases). V gave up 5 bases and J gave up 0 bases, with 8 bases separating them. The CDR3 runs to 13 residues. CDR3 sequence (DNA): TGTGCCAGCAGTCGGGACTTCTCCTACGAGCAGTACTTC. Translated, it gives CASSRDFSYEQYF.

Ten or more counts support this clonotype. The genes are TRBV12-3 or TRBV12-4 and TRBJ2-1; 10 nucleotides line up with TRBD1. J lost 4 bases, V lost 6 bases, and 6 bases had no gene match. This CDR3 has 15 amino acids. CDR3 in DNA: TGTGCCAGCAGATTCGGACAGGGGGAGTACAATGAGCAGTTCTTC. This sequence encodes CASRFGQGEYNEQFF.